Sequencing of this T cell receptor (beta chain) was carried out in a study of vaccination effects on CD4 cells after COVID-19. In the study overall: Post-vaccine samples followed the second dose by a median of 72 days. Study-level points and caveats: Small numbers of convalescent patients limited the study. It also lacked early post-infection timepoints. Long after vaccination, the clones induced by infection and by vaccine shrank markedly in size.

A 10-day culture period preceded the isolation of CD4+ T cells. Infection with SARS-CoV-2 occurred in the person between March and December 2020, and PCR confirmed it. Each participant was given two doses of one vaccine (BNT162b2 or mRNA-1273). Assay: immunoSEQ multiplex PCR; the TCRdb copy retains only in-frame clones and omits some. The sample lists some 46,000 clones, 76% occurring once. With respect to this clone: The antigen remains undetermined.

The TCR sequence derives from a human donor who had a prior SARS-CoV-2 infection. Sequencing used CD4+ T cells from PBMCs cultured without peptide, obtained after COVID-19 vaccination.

The CDR3 spells CASRPTQGFQETQYF. In DNA form, the CDR3 reads TGTGCCAGCAGACCGACCCAGGGCTTCCAAGAGACCCAGTACTTC. The rearrangement uses TRBV3-1 (or the pseudogene TRBV3-2) and TRBJ2-5; weak D call: TRBD1 (5 bases). The CDR3 runs 15 residues. CDR1 is LGHDT, CDR2 YNNKEL, per germline (reference sequence). Trimming cost V 6 bases and J 1 base, with 15 bases left between them.